Included here is one TCR beta chain sequence, with context. This entry belongs to a study of blood T cell repertoires in COVID-19. How the authors handled the data: Amplification with reference gene primers provided the estimates of nucleated cell counts. The data were produced by immunoSEQ multiplex PCR, yet TCRdb's version contains in-frame clones alone and is incomplete. That table furnishes V, J and clone size, whereas the DNA furnished D and trimming. The data hold 70,000 or so clones, with around 80% observed a single time. V was shortened by 0 bases and J by 9 bases, with 6 bases between the two germline ends. The CDR3 length is 12 residues. Germline V lookup: CDR1 LGHNA, CDR2 YSLEER.

The sample taken for sequencing was peripheral blood. The chain recombines TRBV4-3 with TRBJ1-5, with D maybe TRBD1 (5 bases). This TCR derives from a human donor in a cohort sampled during active COVID-19. CDR3 DNA sequence: TGCGCCAGCAGCCAAGATACAGGGCCCCAGCATTTT. This translates into CASSQDTGPQHF.